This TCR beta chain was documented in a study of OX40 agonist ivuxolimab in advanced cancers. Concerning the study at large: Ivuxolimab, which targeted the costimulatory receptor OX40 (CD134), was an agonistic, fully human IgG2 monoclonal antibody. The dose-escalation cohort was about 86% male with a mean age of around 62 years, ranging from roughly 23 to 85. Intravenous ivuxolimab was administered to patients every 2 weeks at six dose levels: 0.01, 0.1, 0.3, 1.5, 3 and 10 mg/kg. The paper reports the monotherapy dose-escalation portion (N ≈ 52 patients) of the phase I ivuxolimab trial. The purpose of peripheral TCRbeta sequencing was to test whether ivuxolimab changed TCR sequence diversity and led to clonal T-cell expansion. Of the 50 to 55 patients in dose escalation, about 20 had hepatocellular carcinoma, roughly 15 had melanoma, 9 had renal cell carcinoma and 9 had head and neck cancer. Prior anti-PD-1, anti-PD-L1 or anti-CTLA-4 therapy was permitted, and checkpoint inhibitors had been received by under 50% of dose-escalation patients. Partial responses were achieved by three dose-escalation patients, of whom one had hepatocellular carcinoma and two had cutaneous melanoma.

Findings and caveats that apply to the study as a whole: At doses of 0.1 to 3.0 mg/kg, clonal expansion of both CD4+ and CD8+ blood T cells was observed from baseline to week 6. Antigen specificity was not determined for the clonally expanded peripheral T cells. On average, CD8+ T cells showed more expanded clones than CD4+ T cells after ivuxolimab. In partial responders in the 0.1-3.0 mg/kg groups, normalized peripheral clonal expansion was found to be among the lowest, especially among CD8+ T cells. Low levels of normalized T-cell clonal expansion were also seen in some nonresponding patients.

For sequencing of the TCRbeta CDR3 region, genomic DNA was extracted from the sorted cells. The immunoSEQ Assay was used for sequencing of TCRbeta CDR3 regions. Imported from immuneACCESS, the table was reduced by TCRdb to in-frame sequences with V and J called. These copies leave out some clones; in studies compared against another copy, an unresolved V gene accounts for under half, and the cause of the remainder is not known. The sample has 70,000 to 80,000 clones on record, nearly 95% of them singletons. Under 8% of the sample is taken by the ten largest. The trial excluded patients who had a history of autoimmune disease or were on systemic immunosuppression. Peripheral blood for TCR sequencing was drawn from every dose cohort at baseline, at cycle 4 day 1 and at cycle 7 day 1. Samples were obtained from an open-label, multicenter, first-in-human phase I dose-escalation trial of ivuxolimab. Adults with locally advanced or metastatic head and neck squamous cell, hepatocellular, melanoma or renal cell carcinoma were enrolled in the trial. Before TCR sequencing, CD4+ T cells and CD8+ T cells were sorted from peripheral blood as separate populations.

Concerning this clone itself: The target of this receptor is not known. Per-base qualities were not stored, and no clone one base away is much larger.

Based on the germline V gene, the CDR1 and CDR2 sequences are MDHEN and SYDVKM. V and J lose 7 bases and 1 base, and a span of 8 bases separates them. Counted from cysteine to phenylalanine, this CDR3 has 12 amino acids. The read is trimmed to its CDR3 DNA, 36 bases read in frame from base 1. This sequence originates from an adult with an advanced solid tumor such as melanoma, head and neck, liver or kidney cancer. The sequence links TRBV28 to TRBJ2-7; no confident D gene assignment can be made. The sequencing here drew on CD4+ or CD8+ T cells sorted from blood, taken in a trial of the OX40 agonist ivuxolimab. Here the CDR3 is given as CASKSNSYEQYF. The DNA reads TGTGCCAGCAAGTCTAATTCCTACGAGCAGTACTTC.